The 11 T cell receptor beta chains below come from one sample, sequenced in a study of cytomegalovirus exposure and HLA in healthy donors. Primers included in the PCR were 60 Vbeta and 13 Jbeta primers. TCRdb's copy holds only in-frame clones and misses some; the assay was immunoSEQ multiplex PCR. The sample contains 150,000 to 200,000 clones, about four fifths of which appear only once. The sample was PBMCs. All receptors derive from a woman under 30 in good health and CMV-seropositive.

The V call is TRBV5-1, the J call TRBJ2-5; D not certain. V was cut by 3 bases and J by 5 bases, with 11 bases left in between. The CDR3 runs to 13 residues. Germline CDR1 reads SGHRS; CDR2 reads YFSETQ. The CDR3 loop is CASSWSSGETQYF. In DNA, the CDR3 is TGCGCCAGCAGCTGGTCGTCCGGGGAGACCCAGTACTTC. The whole variable domain, remainder taken from reference TRBV5-1 and TRBJ2-5, is KAGVTQTPRYLIKTRGQQVTLSCSPISGHRSVSWYQQTPGQGLQFLFEYFSETQRNKGNFPGRFSGRQFSNSRSEMNVSTLELGDSALYLCASSWSSGETQYFGPGTRLLVL.

J is TRBJ2-3 and V is TRBV29-1; tentative D call: TRBD2 (7 bases). CDR1 is SQVTM and CDR2 is ANQGSEA in the germline V gene. There are 13 residues in the CDR3. V gave up 6 bases and J gave up 2 bases, with 12 bases separating them. The CDR3 nucleotides are TGCAGCGTGGGGGGGCGGAACACAGATACGCAGTATTTT. It translates to CSVGGRNTDTQYF.

V gene TRBV11-3 combines with J gene TRBJ2-2; no clear D. V was clipped by 5 bases and J by 5 bases, with 9 bases between them. Germline V CDR1 and CDR2: SGHNT, YENEEA. This CDR3 has 13 amino acids. CDR3 nucleotide sequence: TGTGCCAGCAGCACAGCTCTGACCGGGGAGCTGTTTTTT. Translation gives CASSTALTGELFF.

This clone has just a few counts. The chain has TRBV4-1 and TRBJ2-6, with D possibly TRBD2 on 6 matching bases. Per the germline V gene, CDR1 is MGHRA and CDR2 is YSYEKL. This CDR3 contains 15 residues. Written as DNA, the CDR3 is TGCGCTTCGCGGGGCCCCTCCTCTGGGGCCAACGTCCTGACTTTC. Its translation is CASRGPSSGANVLTF.

The DNA of the CDR3 is TGTGCCAGTACCCCACAGGGGGCGAACACCGGGGAGCTGTTTTTT. Translated: CASTPQGANTGELFF. The chain combines TRBV6-1 with TRBJ2-2, with 8 positions matching TRBD1. This CDR3 has 15 residues. Germline CDR1 and CDR2: MNHNS and SASEGT. With V trimmed by 9 bases and J by 0 bases, 6 bases remained unmatched.

The chain couples TRBV9 to TRBJ2-7; TRBD2 agrees at 8 bases. The germline CDR1 and CDR2 sequences are SGDLS and YYNGEE. V shed 3 bases and J 3 bases; nucleotides not matched to a gene: 2. The CDR3 runs to 13 residues. The CDR3 protein is CASSDGTSYEQYF. CDR3 DNA sequence: TGTGCCAGCAGCGATGGGACTAGCTACGAGCAGTACTTC. Variable domain in full (rest from reference TRBV9 and TRBJ2-7): DSGVTQTPKHLITATGQRVTLRCSPRSGDLSVYWYQQSLDQGLQFLIQYYNGEERAKGNILERFSAQQFPDLHSELNLSSLELGDSALYFCASSDGTSYEQYFGPGTRLTVT.

This chain joins TRBV28 and TRBJ2-3; TRBD2 matches at 8 bases. CDR1 is MDHEN and CDR2 is SYDVKM in the germline V gene. V shed 4 bases and J 3 bases; nucleotides not matched to a gene: 0. The CDR3 totals 13 residues. CDR3 sequence reads: CASSSGGTDTQYF. In nucleotides, the CDR3 is TGTGCCAGCAGTTCGGGGGGGACAGATACGCAGTATTTT.

The chain recombines TRBV7-9 with TRBJ2-5; 10 positions match TRBD2. Trimming removed 0 bases from V and 2 bases from J; junction bases left unmatched: 3. Germline V gene sequence: CDR1 SEHNR, CDR2 FQNEAQ (reference sequence). CDR3 length: 16 residues. The CDR3 loop is CASSLAQLAGQETQYF. As DNA, the CDR3 is TGTGCCAGCAGCTTAGCCCAACTAGCGGGGCAAGAGACCCAGTACTTC.

The V gene is TRBV18, the J gene TRBJ1-2; D is possibly TRBD1 (5 bases). CDR3 size: 16 residues. CDR1 KGHSH and CDR2 LQKENI come from the germline V gene. V lost 3 bases, J lost 3 bases, and 17 bases lay in between. The CDR3 coding sequence is TGTGCCAGCTCACCGGTTTTCGTAGGGGCAGACTATGGCTACACCTTC. This gives the protein CASSPVFVGADYGYTF. Based on the CDR3 plus reference TRBV18 and TRBJ1-2, the full variable domain is NAGVMQNPRHLVRRRGQEARLRCSPMKGHSHVYWYRQLPEEGLKFMVYLQKENIIDESGMPKERFSAEFPKEGPSILRIQQVVRGDSAAYFCASSPVFVGADYGYTFGSGTRLTVV.

CDR3 nucleotides: TGTGCCAGCAGCCCACTAGCGGGGGAAGGGGTAGATACGCAGTATTTT. Amino acids: CASSPLAGEGVDTQYF. The V call is TRBV13, the J call TRBJ2-3; the match to TRBD2 covers 11 bases. Germline CDR1 is PRHDT and CDR2 is FYEKMQ (reference sequence). J lost 5 bases, V lost 5 bases, and 9 bases had no gene match. The CDR3 totals 16 residues.

V and J are TRBV11-3 and TRBJ1-5; D might be TRBD1 (5 bases). The CDR3 consists of 14 residues. Looked up from germline, CDR1 is SGHNT and CDR2 is YENEEA. V was cut by 5 bases and J by 3 bases, with 11 bases left in between. CDR3 coding DNA: TGTGCCAGCAGCGTCGACAGCCACAATCAGCCCCAGCATTTT. It specifies CASSVDSHNQPQHF. The full variable domain, with the rest looked up from reference TRBV11-3 and TRBJ1-5, is EAGVVQSPRYKIIEKKQPVAFWCNPISGHNTLYWYLQNLGQGPELLIRYENEEAVDDSQLPKDRFSAERLKGVDSTLKIQPAELGDSAVYLCASSVDSHNQPQHFGDGTRLSIL.